This T cell receptor beta chain was profiled in a study of response to subunit inactivated influenza vaccine listed by TCRdb under 2018. For context, the study as a whole: To follow how T cells responded to a trivalent subunit inactivated influenza vaccine, the researchers relied on deep quantitative profiling of the T cell receptor repertoire.

The library was obtained by RT-PCR. The run used an Illumina HiSeq 2500. TCRdb passed the public sequencing reads through fastp at Q25 and MiXCR, retaining productive beta sequences. Rows are unified per CDR3 protein, each entry keeping the most common DNA and genes. A total of some 480,000 distinct CDR3 sequences appear in this sample, approximately 10% of them only once. Approximately 12% of the sample comes from the top ten. Broad study findings and their caveats: According to the authors, only a limited number of new T cells may be recruited by each seasonal influenza vaccination.

The germline V gene sets CDR1 to MNHNS and CDR2 to SASEGT. V trim: 5 bases; J trim: 5 bases; unmatched bases: 16. The CDR3 holds 18 amino acids from the cysteine to the phenylalanine. CDR3 DNA only is kept here, 54 bases in frame from base 1. Points on this clonotype: What this receptor recognizes is not known. No per-base quality is available; no much larger clone lies one base away.

Interpreted using the paper, the time point label stands for: more than 40 days after influenza vaccine administration. The chain was built from TRBV6-1 and TRBJ2-2, with TRBD2 matching 8 junction bases. This clonotype was obtained from a man in his forties or fifties who received an inactivated influenza vaccine. Donor details come from another sample of the same person, matched by shared clones. Sequencing was performed on PBMCs from blood, taken 40 to 50 days after vaccination. This receptor carries the CDR3 CASSPGGAIAGRTGELFF. The DNA sequence follows: TGTGCCAGCAGTCCCGGGGGGGCTATAGCGGGGCGGACCGGGGAGCTGTTTTTT.